Listed here are 30 T cell receptor beta chains from one sample, sequenced in a study of T cells in Graves' hyperthyroidism and ophthalmopathy. TCR beta CDR3 regions were amplified from RNA transcripts. HTBI primers were employed in a first-round RT-PCR of the TCR CDR3. TCRdb itself ran the multiplex PCR reads through MiXCR, one entry per CDR3 protein. In the table there are a few hundred thousand distinct CDR3 sequences, approximately 17% of which are singletons. Input material: blood. These receptors all come from a woman younger than 35 with Graves' ophthalmopathy.

In this sample, this clonotype turned up many times. The chain joins TRBV2 to TRBJ1-2; D not certain. Trimming left V 3 bases short and J 8 bases short, with 10 bases between. In germline, CDR1 is SNHLY, CDR2 FYNNEI. The CDR3 covers 12 residues. The CDR3 nucleotides are TGTGCCAGCAGTGATCGTGGGCGGGGCTACACCTTC. This gives the protein CASSDRGRGYTF.

This clonotype was seen at least ten times. The V gene is TRBV5-1, the J gene TRBJ2-1, with D uncertain. Germline lookup yields CDR1 SGHRS and CDR2 YFSETQ. The V end lost 4 bases, the J end lost 0 bases, and 11 bases lay between the germline ends. The CDR3 is 15 residues long. CDR3 DNA: TGCGCCAGCAGCCCCGACATAATCTCCTACAATGAGCAGTTCTTC. Translating it yields CASSPDIISYNEQFF.

The chain couples TRBV10-3 to TRBJ1-1; 9 bases fit TRBD1. The trim removed 6 bases at V and 5 bases at J, leaving 7 bases unmatched. The CDR3 totals 14 residues. Germline-derived CDR1 and CDR2 are ENHRY and SYGVKD. The CDR3 region is CAISAGTGNTEAFF. CDR3 in DNA: TGTGCCATCAGCGCCGGGACAGGGAATACTGAAGCTTTCTTT.

This chain links TRBV3-1 with TRBJ2-7; D may correspond to TRBD1 or TRBD2 (5 bases each). The V end lost 1 base, the J end lost 6 bases, and 10 bases lay between the germline ends. Per the germline V gene, CDR1 is LGHDT and CDR2 is YNNKEL (reference sequence). The CDR3 contains 13 residues. CDR3 sequence: CASSQARGGEQYF. CDR3 nucleotides: TGTGCCAGCAGCCAAGCTCGGGGCGGCGAGCAGTACTTC.

This clonotype has at least ten counts. This chain joins TRBV24-1 and TRBJ2-7; tentatively, D is TRBD1 or TRBD2 (5 bases each). The germline V gene encodes CDR1 KGHDR and CDR2 SFDVKD. The CDR3 totals 16 residues. Trimming took 4 bases from V and 0 from J, leaving 15 bases between them. DNA for the CDR3: TGTGCCACCAGTGACCTGGGGACCGCGAGCTCCTACGAGCAGTACTTC. It specifies CATSDLGTASSYEQYF.

This chain joins TRBV29-1 and TRBJ1-3; D unclear. Germline V gives CDR1 SQVTM, CDR2 ANQGSEA. The V and J ends lost 3 bases and 5 bases respectively, with 14 bases between them. The CDR3 is made up of 14 amino acids. The CDR3 region is CSVDGGGSRNTIYF. CDR3 coding DNA: TGCAGCGTTGATGGTGGAGGGAGTCGAAACACCATATATTTT.

In its sample, this clonotype was seen many times. This chain uses TRBV28 with TRBJ2-7; D uncertain. Trimming took 5 bases from V and 2 from J, leaving 13 bases between them. Germline V gives CDR1 MDHEN, CDR2 SYDVKM. The CDR3 spans 14 residues. The CDR3 loop is CASSPGQDPYEQYF. CDR3 sequence (DNA): TGTGCCAGCAGTCCCGGTCAGGATCCCTACGAGCAGTACTTC.

This clonotype was observed at least ten times. The chain is built from TRBV18 and TRBJ2-1, with 9 positions matching TRBD2. CDR1 and CDR2 from the germline V gene are KGHSH and LQKENI. This CDR3 region has 15 residues. V lost 1 base and J lost 4; bases outside the gene matches: 2. CDR3 DNA: TGTGCCAGCTCACCACAGCGGGGGGTATACAATGAGCAGTTCTTC. Protein product: CASSPQRGVYNEQFF.

The sample holds many counts of this clonotype. J is TRBJ2-5 and V is TRBV20-1; D not resolved. Germline-derived CDR1 and CDR2 are DFQATT and SNEGSKA (reference sequence). The CDR3 is 12 amino acids. Trimming removed 3 bases at V and 7 bases at J, with 12 bases between. CDR3 coding DNA: TGCAGTGCTAGCGTAGGGATGGGGACCCAGTACTTC. It translates to CSASVGMGTQYF.

This clonotype was seen repeatedly, ten times or more. V and J are TRBV18 and TRBJ1-2; no clear D. The length of the CDR3 is 13 residues. Germline V gene sequence: CDR1 KGHSH, CDR2 LQKENI. V gave up 2 bases and J gave up 6 bases, with 10 bases separating them. This CDR3 is CASSPSEYDGYTF. The CDR3, as DNA: TGTGCCAGCTCACCATCGGAGTATGATGGCTACACCTTC. The entire variable domain, with the rest obtained from reference TRBV18 and TRBJ1-2, is as follows: NAGVMQNPRHLVRRRGQEARLRCSPMKGHSHVYWYRQLPEEGLKFMVYLQKENIIDESGMPKERFSAEFPKEGPSILRIQQVVRGDSAAYFCASSPSEYDGYTFGSGTRLTVV.

This clonotype was counted at least ten times. V and J are TRBV9 and TRBJ1-6; D may be TRBD1 (5 bases). The V end lost 4 bases, the J end lost 5 bases, and 16 bases lay between the germline ends. The CDR3 spans 16 residues. Germline values: CDR1 SGDLS, CDR2 YYNGEE. This CDR3 is CASSSQSMGHNSPLHF. CDR3 DNA: TGTGCCAGCAGCTCCCAATCGATGGGGCATAATTCACCCCTCCACTTT.

This clonotype appeared many times. The DNA of the CDR3 is TGTGCCAGCAGTTTCAATAGCGGGGGGGACAATGAGCAGTTCTTC. It specifies CASSFNSGGDNEQFF. The rearrangement joins TRBV12-3 or TRBV12-4 to TRBJ2-1; 11 nucleotides line up with TRBD2. The CDR3 has 15 residues. The V gene end was trimmed by 3 bases and the J gene end by 5 bases; junction bases not matched to a gene: 3.

This clonotype has a count of ten or more. The chain is built from TRBV7-8 and TRBJ1-1; no definite D call. Germline V gene data show CDR1 as SGHVS and CDR2 as FQNEAQ. With 2 bases removed from V and 4 bases from J, the gap between germline ends came to 8 bases. The CDR3 contains 13 residues. This CDR3 is CASSLNLGTEAFF. For the CDR3, the DNA is TGTGCCAGCAGCTTAAATTTAGGCACTGAAGCTTTCTTT.

There are a few counts of this clonotype. The V and J genes are TRBV29-1 and TRBJ2-7, with D perhaps TRBD2 (5 bases). CDR3 length: 12 amino acids. Between the trimmed V and J ends, which lost 0 bases and 6 bases, there was a span of 9 bases. Germline values: CDR1 SQVTM, CDR2 ANQGSEA. This chain's CDR3 is CSVEDEGSEQYF. The CDR3 DNA reads as TGCAGCGTTGAAGACGAGGGTTCCGAGCAGTACTTC.

This clonotype came up many times. The chain joins TRBV27 to TRBJ1-2; D gene unclear. Trimming shortened V by 5 bases and J by 2 bases, and 12 bases separated the two germline ends. Per the germline V gene, CDR1 is MNHEY and CDR2 is SMNVEV (reference sequence). The CDR3 consists of 14 residues. The CDR3 bases are TGTGCCAGCAGTCCACGGGCTCTGAACTATGGCTACACCTTC. Its protein product is CASSPRALNYGYTF.

The V and J genes are TRBV20-1 and TRBJ2-2; no clear D gene. This CDR3 contains 15 residues. CDR1 and CDR2 from the germline V gene are DFQATT and SNEGSKA (reference sequence). V was shortened by 3 bases and J by 5 bases, with 16 bases between the two germline ends. CDR3 in amino acids: CSASTAGSGTGELFF. The CDR3 DNA reads as TGCAGTGCTAGTACCGCCGGGTCTGGTACCGGGGAGCTGTTTTTT.

In this sample, this clonotype turned up many times. V usage is TRBV4-1 and J usage is TRBJ2-3; D may be TRBD2 (6 bases). Trimming removed 2 bases from V and 0 bases from J, with 12 bases in between. The CDR3 spans 16 residues. From germline, CDR1 is MGHRA and CDR2 YSYEKL. In DNA, the CDR3 is TGCGCCAGCAGCCAAATCCCGGGAGTGAGCACAGATACGCAGTATTTT. This gives the protein CASSQIPGVSTDTQYF.

This clonotype was found many times. The rearrangement uses TRBV5-1 and TRBJ1-5; D gene uncertain. Deletions cut 0 bases from V and 3 bases from J, with 10 bases between. The germline gives CDR1 SGHRS, CDR2 YFSETQ. The CDR3 spans 15 residues. The CDR3 sequence: CASSLAGSLNQPQHF. The CDR3 DNA reads as TGCGCCAGCAGCTTGGCGGGCAGCCTCAATCAGCCCCAGCATTTT.

Ten or more counts support this clonotype. The chain has TRBV30 and TRBJ2-7; D call uncertain. Trimming pared 2 bases from V and 1 base from J, leaving 12 bases between. The length of the CDR3 is 14 residues. The germline V gene has CDR1 GTSNPN and CDR2 SVGIG (reference sequence). CDR3 coding DNA: TGTGCCTGGAGTATGAGGACGGTGTCCTACGAGCAGTACTTC. Translated: CAWSMRTVSYEQYF.

The V call is TRBV28, the J call TRBJ1-6; D gene uncertain. Per germline, CDR1 MDHEN and CDR2 SYDVKM. Trimming pared 5 bases from V and 10 bases from J, leaving 12 bases between. The CDR3 contains 13 residues. CDR3 coding DNA: TGTGCCAGCAGTCCCCCGGGTCGCTCACCCCTCCACTTT. Translated: CASSPPGRSPLHF.

This clonotype was counted many times. The chain employs TRBV7-2 and TRBJ1-5; 7 bases are a match to TRBD1. Germline CDR1 reads SGHTA; CDR2 reads FQGNSA. CDR3 length: 15 residues. Unmatched junction bases numbered 3, after V lost 1 base and J lost 3 bases. The CDR3 nucleotides read TGTGCCAGCAGCTTAGGGGGACAGCACAATCAGCCCCAGCATTTT. Amino acid sequence: CASSLGGQHNQPQHF.

This clonotype was seen ten or more times. J is TRBJ1-4 and V is TRBV28; 7 nucleotides agree with TRBD1. J lost 6 bases, V lost 5 bases, and 12 bases had no gene match. The CDR3 length is 16 residues. Looked up from germline, CDR1 is MDHEN and CDR2 is SYDVKM. CDR3 amino acids: CASSTPSQGWDEKLFF. In DNA form, the CDR3 reads TGTGCCAGCAGTACCCCCTCACAGGGGTGGGATGAAAAACTGTTTTTT.

There are many counts of this clonotype. The chain links TRBV11-2 to TRBJ2-3; TRBD2 might be the D (5 bases). V lost 3 bases and J lost 1, with 11 bases in between. Germline CDR1 SGHAT, CDR2 FQNNGV. CDR3 length equals 15 residues. The CDR3 DNA is TGTGCCAGCAGCTTGGATCAAGCGGGCACAGATACGCAGTATTTT. Its translation is CASSLDQAGTDTQYF.

This clonotype has a count of ten or more. This chain connects TRBV7-2 to TRBJ2-7, with TRBD2 matching 10 bases. The V gene end was trimmed by 7 bases and the J gene end by 2 bases; junction bases not matched to a gene: 5. The CDR3 runs to 14 residues. Germline V gene data show CDR1 as SGHTA and CDR2 as FQGNSA. CDR3 region: CASTRSGGAYEQYF. The CDR3, as DNA: TGTGCCAGCACAAGAAGCGGGGGGGCCTACGAGCAGTACTTC.

CDR3 nucleotides: TGCGCCAGCAGCCAAGATTCCATGAACACTGAAGCTTTCTTT. Amino acids: CASSQDSMNTEAFF. The chain is built from TRBV4-3 and TRBJ1-1; D gene unclear. CDR3 length: 14 residues. V was clipped by 0 bases and J by 0 bases, with 5 bases between them. The germline gives CDR1 LGHNA, CDR2 YSLEER.

The table lists this clonotype with many counts. The chain has TRBV13 and TRBJ2-7; the D call may be TRBD1 or TRBD2 (5 bases each). In germline, CDR1 is PRHDT, CDR2 FYEKMQ (reference sequence). V lost 5 bases, J lost 9 bases, and 17 bases lay in between. This CDR3 spans 13 amino acids. DNA for the CDR3: TGTGCCAGCAGCCGAAAGGGACCCTCGGGGCAGTACTTC. Translation: CASSRKGPSGQYF.

A few counts support this clonotype. The chain is built from TRBV27 and TRBJ1-2; TRBD1 matches at 9 bases. The germline gives CDR1 MNHEY, CDR2 SMNVEV (reference sequence). V dropped 8 bases and J dropped 8; count of bases not matched to a gene: 9. The CDR3 is 13 residues long. The CDR3: CASGPGQGRGYTF. Here the CDR3 DNA reads TGTGCCAGCGGCCCGGGACAGGGAAGAGGCTACACCTTC.

This chain connects TRBV6-5 to TRBJ2-7; TRBD1 might be the D (5 bases). The CDR3 has 13 amino acids. The V end was cut by 1 base, the J end by 6 bases, with 10 bases between. Germline CDR1 is MNHEY and CDR2 is SVGAGI. The CDR3 sequence is CASSYYQGSEQYF. CDR3 bases: TGTGCCAGCAGTTACTACCAGGGTTCCGAGCAGTACTTC.

This clonotype was observed many times. V usage is TRBV18 and J usage is TRBJ2-7, with D hard to call. Trimming removed 6 bases from V and 4 bases from J, with 10 bases in between. Germline assignment: CDR1 KGHSH and CDR2 LQKENI. The CDR3 consists of 12 residues. This chain's CDR3 is CASSRLDYEQYF. The CDR3, as DNA: TGTGCCAGCTCCCGATTGGATTACGAGCAGTACTTC. The variable domain in full, with the rest retrieved from reference TRBV18 and TRBJ2-7, is NAGVMQNPRHLVRRRGQEARLRCSPMKGHSHVYWYRQLPEEGLKFMVYLQKENIIDESGMPKERFSAEFPKEGPSILRIQQVVRGDSAAYFCASSRLDYEQYFGPGTRLTVT.

There are a few counts of this clonotype. The rearrangement joins TRBV28 to TRBJ2-7; D unclear. CDR1 and CDR2 (germline): MDHEN, SYDVKM. Trimming pared 6 bases from V and 10 bases from J, leaving 13 bases between. CDR3 length equals 11 residues. The CDR3 is CASSGRWDQYF. The CDR3 region has the DNA TGTGCCAGCAGCGGTCGTTGGGATCAGTACTTC.